Listed below are T cell receptor beta chains from one sample, sequenced in a study of cytomegalovirus exposure and HLA in healthy donors. Repertoires were generated with immunoSEQ multiplex PCR, while TCRdb's copy carries only in-frame clones and drops some. The sample records under 200,000 clones, 68% being singletons. Material: PBMCs. These receptors all come from a man in his fifties or sixties in good health and CMV-seronegative. CDR3s include the opening cysteine and the closing phenylalanine or tryptophan. A D gene is named only where the DNA matches it firmly. Not every row has a clone size; where given, it reads once, few, many or a size class.

v_gene: TRBV13
abundance: .
d_gene: TRBD1
j_gene: TRBJ1-2
CDR3aa: CASSSDRDLYGYTF
CDR3nt: TGTGCCAGCAGCTCGGACAGGGACCTCTATGGCTACACCTTC

v_gene: TRBV5-8
abundance: .
d_gene: .
j_gene: TRBJ1-2
CDR3aa: CASTLRGSNYGYTF
CDR3nt: TGTGCCAGCACCCTCAGGGGATCTAACTATGGCTACACCTTC

v_gene: TRBV5-8
abundance: few
d_gene: TRBD2
j_gene: TRBJ2-3
CDR3aa: CASSPGTRNTDTQYF
CDR3nt: TGTGCCAGCAGCCCTGGGACTAGGAACACAGATACGCAGTATTTT

v_gene: TRBV6-5
abundance: .
d_gene: TRBD1
j_gene: TRBJ1-1
CDR3aa: CASSRGTGNTEAFF
CDR3nt: TGTGCCAGCAGTAGAGGGACAGGGAACACTGAAGCTTTCTTT

v_gene: TRBV5-1
abundance: .
d_gene: .
j_gene: TRBJ1-2
CDR3aa: CASSSSGDGGYTF
CDR3nt: TGCGCCAGCAGCTCATCAGGGGACGGAGGCTACACCTTC

v_gene: TRBV11-2
abundance: few
d_gene: .
j_gene: TRBJ1-4
CDR3aa: CASQGNEKLFF
CDR3nt: TGTGCCAGTCAGGGGAACGAAAAACTGTTTTTT

v_gene: TRBV6-5
abundance: .
d_gene: .
j_gene: TRBJ1-6
CDR3aa: CASSYAGGPGSSLHF
CDR3nt: TGTGCCAGCAGTTACGCGGGGGGCCCGGGTAGTTCCCTCCACTTT

v_gene: TRBV6-1
abundance: few
d_gene: TRBD2
j_gene: TRBJ2-3
CDR3aa: CASIENGGGLYTQYF
CDR3nt: TGTGCCAGCATCGAAAACGGCGGGGGTCTGTATACGCAGTATTTT

v_gene: TRBV29-1
abundance: .
d_gene: TRBD1
j_gene: TRBJ1-6
CDR3aa: CSVRTGGSYNSPLHF
CDR3nt: TGCAGCGTTCGGACAGGCGGCTCCTATAATTCACCCCTCCACTTT

v_gene: TRBV5-1
abundance: .
d_gene: .
j_gene: TRBJ1-1
CDR3aa: CASSSLMNTEAFF
CDR3nt: TGCGCCAGCAGCAGCTTAATGAACACTGAAGCTTTCTTT

v_gene: TRBV2
abundance: .
d_gene: .
j_gene: TRBJ1-2
CDR3aa: CASSELVGYTF
CDR3nt: TGTGCCAGCAGTGAACTAGTCGGCTACACCTTC

v_gene: TRBV21-1
abundance: .
d_gene: .
j_gene: TRBJ1-1
CDR3aa: CASSKSHSHPQNTEAFF
CDR3nt: TGTGCCAGCAGCAAATCCCACAGCCACCCCCAGAACACTGAAGCTTTCTTT

v_gene: TRBV6-1
abundance: .
d_gene: .
j_gene: TRBJ1-2
CDR3aa: CASSDNNYGYTF
CDR3nt: TGTGCCAGCAGTGACAATAACTATGGCTACACCTTC

v_gene: TRBV28
abundance: .
d_gene: TRBD1
j_gene: TRBJ2-2
CDR3aa: CASTRTGAGELFF
CDR3nt: TGTGCCAGCACCCGGACAGGGGCCGGGGAGCTGTTTTTT

v_gene: TRBV5-1
abundance: .
d_gene: .
j_gene: TRBJ2-1
CDR3aa: CASSDQGRYNEQFF
CDR3nt: TGCGCCAGCAGTGATCAGGGTCGCTACAATGAGCAGTTCTTC

v_gene: TRBV2
abundance: few
d_gene: .
j_gene: TRBJ2-5
CDR3aa: CASSEISGTQYF
CDR3nt: TGTGCCAGCAGTGAAATCTCGGGGACCCAGTACTTC

v_gene: TRBV6-1
abundance: .
d_gene: TRBD1
j_gene: TRBJ2-7
CDR3aa: CASRGQGTYEQYF
CDR3nt: TGTGCCAGCAGAGGACAGGGGACCTACGAGCAGTACTTC

v_gene: TRBV19
abundance: .
d_gene: .
j_gene: TRBJ1-5
CDR3aa: CASSMGFRRQALSQPQHF
CDR3nt: TGTGCCAGTAGTATGGGATTCAGGAGGCAGGCGCTCAGTCAGCCCCAGCATTTT

v_gene: TRBV29-1
abundance: .
d_gene: TRBD1
j_gene: TRBJ1-2
CDR3aa: CSVEQGANYGYTF
CDR3nt: TGCAGCGTTGAACAGGGGGCTAACTATGGCTACACCTTC

v_gene: TRBV7-2
abundance: .
d_gene: .
j_gene: TRBJ2-3
CDR3aa: CASTLGASTDTQYF
CDR3nt: TGTGCCAGCACCCTAGGAGCTAGCACAGATACGCAGTATTTT

v_gene: TRBV5-4
abundance: .
d_gene: .
j_gene: TRBJ1-4
CDR3aa: CASSLGGAEGEKLFF
CDR3nt: TGTGCCAGCAGCTTGGGAGGCGCTGAGGGTGAAAAACTGTTTTTT

v_gene: TRBV19
abundance: once
d_gene: .
j_gene: TRBJ2-5
CDR3aa: CASRGLGGAQETQYF
CDR3nt: TGTGCCAGTAGGGGGTTGGGGGGGGCCCAAGAGACCCAGTACTTC

v_gene: TRBV7-2
abundance: .
d_gene: TRBD1
j_gene: TRBJ1-6
CDR3aa: CASSFRQGQNSPLHF
CDR3nt: TGTGCCAGCAGCTTTCGACAGGGGCAGAATTCACCCCTCCACTTT

v_gene: TRBV5-1
abundance: .
d_gene: .
j_gene: TRBJ2-5
CDR3aa: CASSLGEPQETQYF
CDR3nt: TGCGCCAGCAGCTTGGGGGAGCCCCAAGAGACCCAGTACTTC

v_gene: TRBV5-6
abundance: .
d_gene: .
j_gene: TRBJ2-7
CDR3aa: CASSLYPSYEQYF
CDR3nt: TGTGCCAGCAGCTTGTATCCCTCCTACGAGCAGTACTTC

v_gene: TRBV19
abundance: .
d_gene: TRBD1
j_gene: TRBJ2-3
CDR3aa: CASSPRTGWSDTQYF
CDR3nt: TGTGCCAGTAGCCCTCGGACAGGGTGGTCAGATACGCAGTATTTT

v_gene: TRBV25-1
abundance: .
d_gene: TRBD1
j_gene: TRBJ1-5
CDR3aa: CASSQGAQGNQPQHF
CDR3nt: TGTGCCAGCAGCCAGGGGGCGCAAGGCAATCAGCCCCAGCATTTT

v_gene: TRBV5-1
abundance: .
d_gene: TRBD1
j_gene: TRBJ2-7
CDR3aa: CASSLDRGTSYEQYF
CDR3nt: TGCGCCAGCAGCTTAGACAGGGGGACGTCCTACGAGCAGTACTTC

v_gene: TRBV9
abundance: once
d_gene: .
j_gene: TRBJ1-6
CDR3aa: CASSVDGGTNSPLHF
CDR3nt: TGTGCCAGCAGCGTAGACGGCGGTACTAATTCACCCCTCCACTTT

v_gene: TRBV28
abundance: .
d_gene: .
j_gene: TRBJ1-2
CDR3aa: CASSFEGLNYGYTF
CDR3nt: TGTGCCAGCAGTTTCGAGGGCCTGAATTATGGCTACACCTTC

v_gene: TRBV6-1
abundance: once
d_gene: .
j_gene: TRBJ2-5
CDR3aa: CASSTRLVREETQYF
CDR3nt: TGTGCCAGCAGTACCCGACTAGTACGAGAAGAGACCCAGTACTTC

v_gene: TRBV7-6
abundance: .
d_gene: TRBD2
j_gene: TRBJ2-3
CDR3aa: CASSLGRTSGGADTQYF
CDR3nt: TGTGCCAGCAGCTTAGGGAGGACTAGCGGGGGGGCAGATACGCAGTATTTT

v_gene: TRBV28
abundance: .
d_gene: TRBD2
j_gene: TRBJ2-3
CDR3aa: CASSLAGSTDTQYF
CDR3nt: TGTGCCAGCAGTCTAGCGGGGAGCACAGATACGCAGTATTTT

v_gene: TRBV14
abundance: once
d_gene: .
j_gene: TRBJ2-2
CDR3aa: CASSQDPRYGELFF
CDR3nt: TGTGCCAGCAGCCAAGATCCCCGGTACGGGGAGCTGTTTTTT

v_gene: TRBV11-3
abundance: .
d_gene: .
j_gene: TRBJ2-1
CDR3aa: CASSLARGWQNEQFF
CDR3nt: TGTGCCAGCAGCTTAGCCAGGGGCTGGCAGAATGAGCAGTTCTTC

v_gene: TRBV6-5
abundance: .
d_gene: .
j_gene: TRBJ2-3
CDR3aa: CASSAPEDTQYF
CDR3nt: TGTGCCAGCAGTGCCCCGGAGGATACGCAGTATTTT

v_gene: TRBV28
abundance: .
d_gene: TRBD1
j_gene: TRBJ1-2
CDR3aa: CASKGQGAGYGYTF
CDR3nt: TGTGCCAGCAAGGGACAGGGGGCGGGCTATGGCTACACCTTC

v_gene: TRBV27
abundance: .
d_gene: TRBD2
j_gene: TRBJ2-7
CDR3aa: CASSFRSTSGDYEQYF
CDR3nt: TGTGCCAGCAGTTTTCGGTCGACTAGCGGGGACTACGAGCAGTACTTC

v_gene: TRBV5-1
abundance: few
d_gene: .
j_gene: TRBJ2-5
CDR3aa: CASSLGRGRETQYF
CDR3nt: TGCGCCAGCAGCTTGGGAAGGGGCAGGGAGACCCAGTACTTC

v_gene: TRBV4-1
abundance: .
d_gene: TRBD1
j_gene: TRBJ1-2
CDR3aa: CASSQGTGYGHTF
CDR3nt: TGCGCCAGCAGCCAGGGGACAGGGTATGGCCACACCTTC

v_gene: TRBV6-5
abundance: .
d_gene: .
j_gene: TRBJ1-3
CDR3aa: CASSYVSGLNTIYF
CDR3nt: TGTGCCAGCAGTTACGTTTCAGGGTTAAACACCATATATTTT

v_gene: TRBV7-2
abundance: .
d_gene: .
j_gene: TRBJ1-2
CDR3aa: CASSLELGVDGYTF
CDR3nt: TGTGCCAGCAGCTTAGAGTTAGGGGTGGATGGCTACACCTTC

v_gene: TRBV7-9
abundance: few
d_gene: .
j_gene: TRBJ2-7
CDR3aa: CASSLESPGYEQYF
CDR3nt: TGTGCCAGCAGCTTAGAATCCCCCGGCTACGAGCAGTACTTC

v_gene: TRBV19
abundance: .
d_gene: TRBD2
j_gene: TRBJ2-1
CDR3aa: CASSPRTSGGAGSYNEQFF
CDR3nt: TGTGCCAGTAGTCCCCGGACTAGCGGGGGGGCCGGCTCCTACAATGAGCAGTTCTTC

v_gene: TRBV6-5
abundance: once
d_gene: .
j_gene: TRBJ1-3
CDR3aa: CASSYGTGENTIYF
CDR3nt: TGTGCCAGCAGTTACGGGACTGGCGAGAACACCATATATTTT

v_gene: TRBV21-1
abundance: .
d_gene: .
j_gene: TRBJ2-3
CDR3aa: CASSNRLAGVGDTQYF
CDR3nt: TGTGCCAGCAGCAACAGACTAGCGGGGGTCGGAGATACGCAGTATTTT

v_gene: TRBV5-8
abundance: .
d_gene: TRBD1
j_gene: TRBJ1-2
CDR3aa: CASSFVIGTGGYGYTF
CDR3nt: TGTGCCAGCAGTTTTGTAATCGGGACAGGGGGCTATGGCTACACCTTC

v_gene: TRBV6-6
abundance: few
d_gene: .
j_gene: TRBJ2-7
CDR3aa: CASIQTGEGSYEQYF
CDR3nt: TGTGCCAGCATCCAGACAGGGGAGGGCTCCTACGAGCAGTACTTC

v_gene: TRBV6-5
abundance: .
d_gene: .
j_gene: TRBJ1-2
CDR3aa: CASSYSGGRYGYTF
CDR3nt: TGTGCCAGCAGTTACTCAGGGGGACGCTATGGCTACACCTTC

v_gene: TRBV5-1
abundance: few
d_gene: .
j_gene: TRBJ1-4
CDR3aa: CASSPGLNNEKLFF
CDR3nt: TGCGCCAGCAGCCCCGGACTGAATAATGAAAAACTGTTTTTT

v_gene: TRBV7-9
abundance: few
d_gene: .
j_gene: TRBJ2-2
CDR3aa: CASSFEFGGELFF
CDR3nt: TGTGCCAGCAGCTTTGAGTTTGGCGGGGAGCTGTTTTTT

v_gene: TRBV6-1
abundance: .
d_gene: TRBD1
j_gene: TRBJ1-3
CDR3aa: CASSMTGEYTIYF
CDR3nt: TGTGCCAGCAGTATGACAGGGGAATACACCATATATTTT

v_gene: TRBV25-1
abundance: .
d_gene: .
j_gene: TRBJ1-4
CDR3aa: CASSDSLDRLNEKLFF
CDR3nt: TGTGCCAGCAGTGATAGCTTGGACAGATTAAATGAAAAACTGTTTTTT

v_gene: TRBV7-9
abundance: few
d_gene: TRBD1
j_gene: TRBJ1-2
CDR3aa: CASSADRGIGNYGYTF
CDR3nt: TGTGCCAGCAGCGCGGACAGGGGGATTGGCAACTATGGCTACACCTTC

v_gene: TRBV28
abundance: few
d_gene: .
j_gene: TRBJ2-1
CDR3aa: CASSFPADRYNEQFF
CDR3nt: TGTGCCAGCAGTTTCCCCGCTGACAGGTACAATGAGCAGTTCTTC

v_gene: TRBV7-2
abundance: .
d_gene: TRBD1
j_gene: TRBJ2-7
CDR3aa: CASSLGTGGGSYEQYF
CDR3nt: TGTGCCAGCAGCTTAGGGACAGGGGGCGGATCCTACGAGCAGTACTTC

v_gene: TRBV13
abundance: .
d_gene: .
j_gene: TRBJ1-3
CDR3aa: CASSNSGSGNTIYF
CDR3nt: TGTGCCAGCAGCAACTCAGGGTCTGGAAACACCATATATTTT

v_gene: TRBV7-6
abundance: .
d_gene: .
j_gene: TRBJ2-7
CDR3aa: CASSRNTGTAYEQYF
CDR3nt: TGTGCCAGCAGCCGAAATACAGGGACCGCTTACGAGCAGTACTTC

v_gene: TRBV6-5
abundance: few
d_gene: .
j_gene: TRBJ1-1
CDR3aa: CASSSTDGYTEAFF
CDR3nt: TGTGCCAGCAGTTCGACAGATGGTTATACTGAAGCTTTCTTT